Listed below are T cell receptor beta chains from one sample, sequenced in a study of shared clonotypes between healthy human individuals. TCRdb keeps only in-frame clones here, not all; method: immunoSEQ multiplex PCR. The data show about 1 million clones, with around 74% seen just once and approximately 1.5% held by the top ten. Sequencing was carried out using memory CD4+ T cells sorted from blood. These receptors came from a man aged 18-30 years in good health. Each CDR3 is given with its conserved first and last residue. A D gene is named only where the DNA matches it firmly. Clone size, where shown, is once, few, many, or a class for clones that have expanded.

len: 15
j_gene: TRBJ1-2
v_gene: TRBV5-1
d_gene: NA
abundance: few
CDR3nt: TGCGCCAGCAGCTTGGACAGGCCAGCTAACTATGGCTACACCTTC
CDR3aa: CASSLDRPANYGYTF

len: 15
j_gene: TRBJ2-7
v_gene: TRBV13
d_gene: NA
abundance: NA
CDR3nt: TGTGCCAGCAGCTTAGATCCCGGAGGGGTTTCCGAGCAGTACTTC
CDR3aa: CASSLDPGGVSEQYF

len: 12
j_gene: TRBJ1-1
v_gene: TRBV4-2
d_gene: NA
abundance: few
CDR3nt: TGTGCCAGCAGCCAAGAGTGGACTGAAGCTTTCTTT
CDR3aa: CASSQEWTEAFF

len: 14
j_gene: TRBJ1-4
v_gene: TRBV10-3
d_gene: NA
abundance: NA
CDR3nt: TGTGCCATCAGCTCCGTGGGTGGTAATGAAAAACTGTTTTTT
CDR3aa: CAISSVGGNEKLFF

len: 16
j_gene: TRBJ1-3
v_gene: TRBV25-1
d_gene: TRBD1
abundance: few
CDR3nt: TGTGCCAGCAGTGACCCGGCCGGACAGGACGGAAACACCATATATTTT
CDR3aa: CASSDPAGQDGNTIYF

len: 15
j_gene: TRBJ2-7
v_gene: TRBV6-6
d_gene: NA
abundance: NA
CDR3nt: TGTGCCAGCAGCGCAGAACGGGGGGCAAATAACGAGCAGTACTTC
CDR3aa: CASSAERGANNEQYF

len: 19
j_gene: TRBJ2-2
v_gene: TRBV5-1
d_gene: NA
abundance: NA
CDR3nt: TGCGCCAGCAGACCCTATAGCGGTGCGAACCTTCTCGGCGCCGGGGAGCTGTTTTTT
CDR3aa: CASRPYSGANLLGAGELFF

len: 14
j_gene: TRBJ2-5
v_gene: TRBV5-1
d_gene: TRBD1
abundance: NA
CDR3nt: TGCGCCAGCAGCTTAGGGACAGAACAAGAGACCCAGTACTTC
CDR3aa: CASSLGTEQETQYF

len: 14
j_gene: TRBJ1-6
v_gene: TRBV6-5
d_gene: NA
abundance: NA
CDR3nt: TGTGCCAGCAGTTTCCAGGGGCAAGGATCACCCCTCCACTTT
CDR3aa: CASSFQGQGSPLHF

len: 15
j_gene: TRBJ1-1
v_gene: TRBV19
d_gene: TRBD1
abundance: NA
CDR3nt: TGTGCCAGTAGTACTCAGGGGGCCATGAACACTGAAGCTTTCTTT
CDR3aa: CASSTQGAMNTEAFF

len: 16
j_gene: TRBJ1-1
v_gene: TRBV5-6
d_gene: NA
abundance: NA
CDR3nt: TGTGCCAGCAGCTTGTCTGGAGGGAGTTATAGGACTGAAGCTTTCTTT
CDR3aa: CASSLSGGSYRTEAFF

len: 13
j_gene: TRBJ2-1
v_gene: TRBV6-5
d_gene: NA
abundance: once
CDR3nt: TGTGCCAGCAGGCCCGGAGGGCGAGATGAGCAGTTCTTC
CDR3aa: CASRPGGRDEQFF